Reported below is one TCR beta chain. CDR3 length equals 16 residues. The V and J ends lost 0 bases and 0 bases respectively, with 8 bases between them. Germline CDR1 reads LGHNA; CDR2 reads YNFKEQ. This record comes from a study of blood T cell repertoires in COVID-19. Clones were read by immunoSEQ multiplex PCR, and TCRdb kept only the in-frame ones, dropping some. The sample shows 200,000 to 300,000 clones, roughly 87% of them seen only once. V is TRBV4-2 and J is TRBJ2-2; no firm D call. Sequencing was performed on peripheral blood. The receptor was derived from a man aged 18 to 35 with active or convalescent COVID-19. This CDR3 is CASSQDPKSNTGELFF. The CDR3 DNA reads TGTGCCAGCAGCCAAGATCCAAAATCGAACACCGGGGAGCTGTTTTTT.